This TCR beta chain was found in a study of human T cells and chemical hapten exposure. About the study: Affected patients, primarily female, had alopecia areata, totalis or universalis. There were per-sample TCR yield variations, arising mainly from small pooled library volume differences.

V was clipped by 5 bases and J by 2 bases, with 34 bases between them. CDR1 and CDR2 (germline): MNHNS, SASEGT. There are 22 residues in the CDR3. Regarding the study as a whole: Significantly more large CDR3 similarity clusters were formed by expanded TCRs than by controls.

This clonotype was recorded a few times. The antigen is not known. Time point: patch test 2, 6 weeks after DPC sensitization. The treatment denotes: therapeutic diphenylcyclopropenone sensitization with weekly scalp DPC. The study's library attached unique molecular identifiers to single cDNA molecules. Each CDR3 protein is one row after TCRdb ran MiXCR on the RACE reads. Among about 85,000 distinct CDR3 sequences listed, roughly 12% were seen once. J is TRBJ1-5 and V is TRBV6-1; no definite D call. The material sequenced was whole blood, taken in connection with sensitization to the hapten diphenylcyclopropenone (DPC). The TCR comes from a young man with alopecia areata. Some clones in this sample may be carry-over from other donors' samples. This chain's CDR3 is CASSPHPYNRLLNDDGNQPQHF. CDR3 bases: TGTGCCAGCAGTCCGCATCCCTATAATCGTCTGTTGAATGATGATGGCAATCAGCCCCAGCATTTT.